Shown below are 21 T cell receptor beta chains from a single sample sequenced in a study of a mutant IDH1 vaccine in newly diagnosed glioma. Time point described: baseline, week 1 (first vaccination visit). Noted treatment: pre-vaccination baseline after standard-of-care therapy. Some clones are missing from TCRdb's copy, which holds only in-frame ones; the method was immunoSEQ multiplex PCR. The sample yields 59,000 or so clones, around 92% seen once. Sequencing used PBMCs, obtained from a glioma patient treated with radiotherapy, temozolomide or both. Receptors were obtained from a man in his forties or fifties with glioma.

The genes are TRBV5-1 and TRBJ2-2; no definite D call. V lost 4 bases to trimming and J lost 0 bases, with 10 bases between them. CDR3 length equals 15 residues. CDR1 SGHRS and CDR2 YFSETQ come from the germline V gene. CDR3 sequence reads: CASSPAQPNTGELFF. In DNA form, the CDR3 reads TGCGCCAGCAGCCCAGCACAGCCGAACACCGGGGAGCTGTTTTTT.

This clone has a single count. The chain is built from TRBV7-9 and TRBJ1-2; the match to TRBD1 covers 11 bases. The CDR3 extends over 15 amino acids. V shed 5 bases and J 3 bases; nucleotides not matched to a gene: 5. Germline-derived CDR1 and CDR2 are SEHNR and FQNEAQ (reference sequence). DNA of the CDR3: TGTGCCAGCAGCGTCGGACAGGGGGCGGACTATGGCTACACCTTC. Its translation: CASSVGQGADYGYTF.

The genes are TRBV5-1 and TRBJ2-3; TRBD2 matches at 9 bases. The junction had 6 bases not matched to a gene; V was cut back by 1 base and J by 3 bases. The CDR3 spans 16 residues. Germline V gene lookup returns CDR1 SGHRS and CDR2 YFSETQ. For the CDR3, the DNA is TGCGCCAGCAGCTTGACAGCGGGAGGTCCTACAGATACGCAGTATTTT. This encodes CASSLTAGGPTDTQYF.

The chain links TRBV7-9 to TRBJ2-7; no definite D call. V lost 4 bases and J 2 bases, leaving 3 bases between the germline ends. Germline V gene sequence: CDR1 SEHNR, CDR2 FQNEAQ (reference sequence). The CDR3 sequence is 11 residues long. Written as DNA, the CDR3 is TGTGCCAGCAGCTCCACCTACGAGCAGTACTTC. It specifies CASSSTYEQYF.

This CDR3 reads CASSFSSEGGEQYF. For the CDR3, the DNA is TGTGCCAGCAGTTTCTCCTCTGAGGGAGGGGAGCAGTACTTC. This chain joins TRBV27 and TRBJ2-7; 7 bases match TRBD2. Germline V gives CDR1 MNHEY, CDR2 SMNVEV (reference sequence). V lost 3 bases, J lost 7 bases, and 9 bases stayed unmatched. This CDR3 has 14 residues.

CDR3 sequence: CASSLRHNEQFF. The DNA for the CDR3 is TGTGCCAGCAGCCTCCGCCACAATGAGCAGTTCTTC. J is TRBJ2-1 and V is TRBV5-4; D ambiguous. The CDR3 contains 12 residues. Germline CDR1 and CDR2: SGHNT and YYREEE (reference sequence). The V end was cut by 4 bases, the J end by 5 bases, with 7 bases between.

The CDR3 spells CASSLWGSTGQQPQHF. The CDR3 region has the DNA TGTGCCAGCAGCTTGTGGGGATCGACAGGGCAACAGCCCCAGCATTTT. The V gene is TRBV5-4, the J gene TRBJ1-5, with 7 bases identical to TRBD1. Germline lookup yields CDR1 SGHNT and CDR2 YYREEE (reference sequence). Trimming at V came to 1 base and at J to 7 bases, leaving 11 bases not matched to a gene. CDR3 length: 16 amino acids.

CDR3 sequence (DNA): TGTGCCAGCAGCTTAGGTGTTCAATTCACCTACGAGCAGTACTTC. This sequence encodes CASSLGVQFTYEQYF. The chain joins TRBV7-6 to TRBJ2-7; D unresolved. V lost 1 base, J lost 2 bases, and 12 bases lay in between. The CDR3 is made up of 15 amino acids. Looked up from germline, CDR1 is SGHVS and CDR2 is FNYEAQ.

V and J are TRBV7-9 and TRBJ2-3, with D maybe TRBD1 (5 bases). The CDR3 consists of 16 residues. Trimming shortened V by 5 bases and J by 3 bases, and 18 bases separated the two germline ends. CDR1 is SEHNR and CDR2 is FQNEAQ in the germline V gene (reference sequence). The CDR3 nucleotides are TGTGCCAGCAGCCTGAACAGGAAAACACTAACAGATACGCAGTATTTT. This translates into CASSLNRKTLTDTQYF. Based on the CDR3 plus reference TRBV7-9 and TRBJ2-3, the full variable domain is DTGVSQNPRHKITKRGQNVTFRCDPISEHNRLYWYRQTLGQGPEFLTYFQNEAQLEKSRLLSDRFSAERPKGSFSTLEIQRTEQGDSAMYLCASSLNRKTLTDTQYFGPGTRLTVL.

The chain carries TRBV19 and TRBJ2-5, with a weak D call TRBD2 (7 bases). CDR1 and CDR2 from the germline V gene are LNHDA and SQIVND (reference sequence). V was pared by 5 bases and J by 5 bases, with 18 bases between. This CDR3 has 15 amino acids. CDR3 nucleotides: TGTGCCAGTAGTTCCCGGGGGGCCTTGCAGGAGACCCAGTACTTC. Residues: CASSSRGALQETQYF.

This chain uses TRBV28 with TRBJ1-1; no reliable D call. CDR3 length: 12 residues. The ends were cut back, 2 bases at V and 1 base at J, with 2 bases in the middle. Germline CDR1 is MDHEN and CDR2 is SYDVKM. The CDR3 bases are TGTGCCAGCAGTTTACAGAACACTGAAGCTTTCTTT. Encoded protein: CASSLQNTEAFF.

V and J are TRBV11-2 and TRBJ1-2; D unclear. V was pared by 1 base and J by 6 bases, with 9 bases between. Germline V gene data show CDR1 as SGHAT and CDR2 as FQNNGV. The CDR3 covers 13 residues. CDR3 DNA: TGTGCCAGCAGCTTAGGATATCTGGATGGCTACACCTTC. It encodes CASSLGYLDGYTF.

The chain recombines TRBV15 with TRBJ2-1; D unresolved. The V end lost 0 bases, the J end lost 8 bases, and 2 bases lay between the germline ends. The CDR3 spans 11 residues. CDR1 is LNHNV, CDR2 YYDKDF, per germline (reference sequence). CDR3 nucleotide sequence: TGTGCCACCAGCAGAGAGGATGAGCAGTTCTTC. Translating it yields CATSREDEQFF.

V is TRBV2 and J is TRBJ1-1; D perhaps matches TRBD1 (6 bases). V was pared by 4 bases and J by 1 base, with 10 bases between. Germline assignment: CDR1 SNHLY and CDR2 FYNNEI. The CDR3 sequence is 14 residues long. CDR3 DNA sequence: TGTGCCAGCAGTGGGACAGCAAGGAACACTGAAGCTTTCTTT. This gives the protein CASSGTARNTEAFF.

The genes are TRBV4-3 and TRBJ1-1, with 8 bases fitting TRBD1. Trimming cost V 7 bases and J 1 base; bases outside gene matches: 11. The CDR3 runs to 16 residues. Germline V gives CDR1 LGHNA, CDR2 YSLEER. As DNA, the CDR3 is TGCGCCAGCACGGCAACCAGGACAGGGAGGAACACTGAAGCTTTCTTT. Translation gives CASTATRTGRNTEAFF.

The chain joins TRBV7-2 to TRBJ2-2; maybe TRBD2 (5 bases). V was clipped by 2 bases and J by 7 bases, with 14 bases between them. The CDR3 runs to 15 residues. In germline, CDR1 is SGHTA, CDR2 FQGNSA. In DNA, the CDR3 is TGTGCCAGCAGCTTACGACTTCCTGGACTCGGGGAGCTGTTTTTT. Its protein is CASSLRLPGLGELFF.

CDR3: CASSDFGVSGEPDTQYF. CDR3 coding DNA: TGTGCCAGCAGCGACTTCGGCGTGAGCGGGGAGCCAGATACGCAGTATTTT. This chain uses TRBV7-8 with TRBJ2-3, with 7 bases matching TRBD2. There are 17 residues in the CDR3. Trimming took 5 bases from V and 4 from J; bases not matched to a gene: 15. The V gene's germline CDR1 is SGHVS and CDR2 FQNEAQ.

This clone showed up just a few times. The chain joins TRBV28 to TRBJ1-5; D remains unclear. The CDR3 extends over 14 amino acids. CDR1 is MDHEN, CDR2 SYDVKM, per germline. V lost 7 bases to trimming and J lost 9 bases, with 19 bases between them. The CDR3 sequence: CASTPPGSSRPQHF. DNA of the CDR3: TGTGCCAGCACCCCTCCGGGCTCCAGTCGGCCCCAGCATTTT.

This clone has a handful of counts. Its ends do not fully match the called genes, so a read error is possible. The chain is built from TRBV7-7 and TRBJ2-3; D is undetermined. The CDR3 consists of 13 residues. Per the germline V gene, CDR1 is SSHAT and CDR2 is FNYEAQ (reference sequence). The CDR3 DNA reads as TGTGCTAGCAGCCCCCTTGGCCCAGATACGCAGTATTTT. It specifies CASSPLGPDTQYF.

Here the CDR3 DNA reads TGCAGCGTTGAAGAAAGTGGACAGGACGACTACGAGCAGTACTTC. Amino acids: CSVEESGQDDYEQYF. V is TRBV29-1 and J is TRBJ2-5; TRBD1 agrees at 7 bases. Near its end, the DNA agrees better with TRBJ2-7, so the J call may be wrong. Per the germline V gene, CDR1 is SQVTM and CDR2 is ANQGSEA. The CDR3 spans 15 residues.

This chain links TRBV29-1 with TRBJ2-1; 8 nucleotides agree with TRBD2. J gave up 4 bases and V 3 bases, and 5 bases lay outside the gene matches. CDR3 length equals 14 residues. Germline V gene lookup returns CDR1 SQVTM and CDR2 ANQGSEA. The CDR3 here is CSVDRGGLYNEQFF. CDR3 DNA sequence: TGCAGCGTTGATCGGGGGGGTTTATACAATGAGCAGTTCTTC.